The TCR beta chain described here comes from a study of tumor and adjacent non-tumor tissue in lung cancer. No cell sorting was done before RNA was extracted from the tissue. More than 3 cm separated this lung sample from the edge of the tumor. Chemotherapy-naive patients with new lung cancer underwent thoracic surgery in China, August–late 2014. General study results and limits: TCR diversity was significantly greater in tumor than normal lung tissue. In normal lung, the top 100 clones were significantly more dominant than in tumor. Patients with more diverse tumor TCRs had worse survival.

Looked up from germline, CDR1 is SGHRS and CDR2 is YFSETQ. This CDR3 is 14 amino acids long. V was pared by 0 bases and J by 7 bases, with 10 bases between. As for this clonotype: The antigen is undetermined.

A modified ARM-PCR protocol with three rounds of nested PCR amplified TCRbeta. One entry per CDR3 protein results from TCRdb running MiXCR on the multiplex PCR reads. Counted here are 65,000 to 85,000 distinct CDR3 sequences, around 80% occurring once; the ten biggest clones make up under 55%. The J gene is TRBJ2-2, the V gene TRBV5-1; no reliable D call. This clonotype was sampled from a man in his sixties with non-small cell lung cancer. Sequencing was carried out using distant non-tumor lung tissue. The CDR3 DNA sequence: TGCGCCAGCAGCTTGGAACAAGACATCGGGGAGCTGTTTTTT. Protein sequence: CASSLEQDIGELFF.